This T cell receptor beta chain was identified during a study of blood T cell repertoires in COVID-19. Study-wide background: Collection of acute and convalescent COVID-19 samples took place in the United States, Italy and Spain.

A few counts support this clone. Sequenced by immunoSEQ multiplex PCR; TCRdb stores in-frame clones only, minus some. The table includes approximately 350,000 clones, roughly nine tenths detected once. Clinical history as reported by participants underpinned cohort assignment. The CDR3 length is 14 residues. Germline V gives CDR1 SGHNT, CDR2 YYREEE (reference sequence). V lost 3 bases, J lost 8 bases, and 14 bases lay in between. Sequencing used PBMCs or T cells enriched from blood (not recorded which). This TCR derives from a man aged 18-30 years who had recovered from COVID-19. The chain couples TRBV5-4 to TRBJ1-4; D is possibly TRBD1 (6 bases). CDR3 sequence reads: CASSSRGGLEKLFF. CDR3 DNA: TGTGCCAGCAGCTCCAGGGGTGGTTTGGAAAAACTGTTTTTT.